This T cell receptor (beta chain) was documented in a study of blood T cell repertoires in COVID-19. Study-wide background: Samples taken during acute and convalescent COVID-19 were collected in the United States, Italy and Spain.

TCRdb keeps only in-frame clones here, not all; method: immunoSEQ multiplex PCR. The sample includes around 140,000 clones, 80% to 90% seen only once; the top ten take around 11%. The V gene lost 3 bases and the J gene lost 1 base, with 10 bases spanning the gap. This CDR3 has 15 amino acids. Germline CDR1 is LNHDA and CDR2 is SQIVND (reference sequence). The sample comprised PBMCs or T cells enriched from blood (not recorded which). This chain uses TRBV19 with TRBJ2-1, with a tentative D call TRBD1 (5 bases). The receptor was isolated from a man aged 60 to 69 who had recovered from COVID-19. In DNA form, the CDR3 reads TGTGCCAGTAGTATGGAAGGGGTATCCTACAATGAGCAGTTCTTC. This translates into CASSMEGVSYNEQFF.